These 15 T cell receptor beta chains share one sample of origin, sequenced in a study of shared clonotypes between healthy human individuals. Data came from immunoSEQ multiplex PCR; TCRdb stores just in-frame clones and leaves some out. The sample has over a million clones; under 99% are singletons. The sample was naive CD4+ T cells sorted from blood. Subset meaning: CD45RA+ positively selected. The receptor source for this set is a man aged 25-45 years in good health.

The CDR3 bases are TGCGCCAGCAGCCCTCGAGCACTAGCGGACGGGGGTTCCCAGTACTTC. It codes for CASSPRALADGGSQYF. The rearrangement joins TRBV5-1 to TRBJ2-5; 8 nucleotides agree with TRBD2. Germline V CDR1 and CDR2: SGHRS, YFSETQ. This CDR3 region has 16 residues. V lost 4 bases and J lost 9; bases outside the gene matches: 17.

This sequence joins TRBV9 and TRBJ2-7; 7 nucleotides align to TRBD1. Germline V gives CDR1 SGDLS, CDR2 YYNGEE. There are 14 residues in the CDR3. V lost 0 bases to trimming and J lost 4 bases; unmatched junction nucleotides: 4. The CDR3 sequence: CASSVAGQLYEQYF. In DNA form, the CDR3 reads TGTGCCAGCAGCGTAGCGGGACAGCTATACGAGCAGTACTTC.

This sequence joins TRBV13 and TRBJ1-2, with D unresolved. V gave up 6 bases and J gave up 2 bases, with 13 bases separating them. The CDR3 length is 14 residues. In germline, CDR1 is PRHDT, CDR2 FYEKMQ (reference sequence). CDR3 in DNA: TGTGCCAGCAGATCCCTCCTACGAAACTATGGCTACACCTTC. Translation: CASRSLLRNYGYTF.

This chain joins TRBV7-2 and TRBJ1-3; 8 bases are shared with TRBD1. This CDR3 is built from 15 residues. The ends lost 5 bases at V and 5 bases at J; junction bases unmatched: 8. Germline CDR1 is SGHTA and CDR2 is FQGNSA. This CDR3 is CASSRDRSGRNTIYF. The CDR3 DNA reads TGTGCCAGCAGCCGGGACAGGTCGGGCCGAAACACCATATATTTT.

V is TRBV7-9 and J is TRBJ2-6; 7 positions agree with TRBD1. Germline values: CDR1 SEHNR, CDR2 FQNEAQ (reference sequence). The ends lost 6 bases at V and 1 base at J; junction bases unmatched: 9. The length of the CDR3 is 17 residues. The CDR3, as DNA: TGTGCCAGCAGTTTAACAGGGGTGAGGTCTGGGGCCAACGTCCTGACTTTC. Translated, it gives CASSLTGVRSGANVLTF.

The chain carries TRBV14 and TRBJ1-2; D unclear. Germline loops: CDR1 SGHDN, CDR2 FVKESK. Trimming shortened V by 3 bases and J by 4 bases, and 12 bases separated the two germline ends. The CDR3 is 14 amino acids. The CDR3 DNA sequence: TGTGCCAGCAGCCAGTACCCCGACACCTATGGCTACACCTTC. Amino acid sequence: CASSQYPDTYGYTF.

For the CDR3, the DNA is TGTGCCAGCAGCCCCCCAACCTACGAGCAGTACTTC. Translating it yields CASSPPTYEQYF. This sequence joins TRBV7-2 and TRBJ2-7, with D hard to call. CDR3 size: 12 residues. Trimming pared 5 bases from V and 2 bases from J, leaving 7 bases between. The V gene's germline CDR1 is SGHTA and CDR2 FQGNSA.

The chain couples TRBV29-1 to TRBJ1-5; tentative D call: TRBD1 (6 bases). Germline V gene lookup returns CDR1 SQVTM and CDR2 ANQGSEA. V lost 7 bases to trimming and J lost 6 bases, with 25 bases between them. The CDR3 loop spans 16 amino acids. The CDR3 region is CSAIVRAGQFGQPQHF. The CDR3 nucleotides read TGCAGCGCCATTGTGAGAGCCGGACAGTTTGGTCAGCCCCAGCATTTT. Filled out from reference TRBV29-1 and TRBJ1-5, the complete variable domain reads SAVISQKPSRDICQRGTSLTIQCQVDSQVTMMFWYRQQPGQSLTLIATANQGSEATYESGFVIDKFPISRPNLTFSTLTVSNMSPEDSSIYLCSAIVRAGQFGQPQHFGDGTRLSIL.

V and J are TRBV10-2 and TRBJ1-4; weak D call: TRBD1 (5 bases). The CDR3 is made up of 14 amino acids. Looked up from germline, CDR1 is WSHSY and CDR2 is SAAADI. V lost 6 bases to trimming and J lost 3 bases, with 11 bases between them. The CDR3, as DNA: TGCGCCAGCAGGGCAGGGACGGCTAATGAAAAACTGTTTTTT. Its protein product is CASRAGTANEKLFF.

The CDR3 spells CASRPRGGNTGELFF. CDR3 in DNA: TGTGCCAGCAGACCGAGGGGAGGGAACACCGGGGAGCTGTTTTTT. The V and J genes are TRBV6-5 and TRBJ2-2; D is possibly TRBD2 (6 bases). The germline V gene encodes CDR1 MNHEY and CDR2 SVGAGI. CDR3 length equals 15 residues. V shed 6 bases and J shed 1 base, with 12 bases lying between them.

The rearrangement uses TRBV28 and TRBJ2-7, with a possible D match to TRBD2 (5 bases). V lost 6 bases and J lost 5, with 8 bases in between. The CDR3 contains 11 residues. Germline loops: CDR1 MDHEN, CDR2 SYDVKM. The CDR3 bases are TGTGCCAGCAGACTAGGCGACGAGCAGTACTTC. Translation gives CASRLGDEQYF.

Regarding this clone: The same CDR3 also results from other DNA sequences found in this sample. This chain links TRBV18 with TRBJ1-5; D is possibly TRBD1 (5 bases). CDR3 size: 14 residues. The germline V and J ends were trimmed by 3 bases and 2 bases, with 8 bases remaining between them. Germline lookup yields CDR1 KGHSH and CDR2 LQKENI. DNA of the CDR3: TGTGCCAGCTCACCGGGGGGAGGCAATCAGCCCCAGCATTTT. This translates into CASSPGGGNQPQHF.

In this sample, this clone turned up a few times. Other DNA sequences of this sample code for an identical CDR3. The J gene is TRBJ2-7, the V gene TRBV5-1; TRBD1 is a possible D gene (5 bases). The germline V gene encodes CDR1 SGHRS and CDR2 YFSETQ. CDR3 length: 13 residues. Deletions cut 4 bases from V and 6 bases from J, with 14 bases between. CDR3 sequence reads: CASSLTGVGEQYF. The CDR3 bases are TGCGCCAGCAGCCTAACAGGAGTGGGCGAGCAGTACTTC. Looking up the rest from reference TRBV5-1 and TRBJ2-7 gives the full variable domain: KAGVTQTPRYLIKTRGQQVTLSCSPISGHRSVSWYQQTPGQGLQFLFEYFSETQRNKGNFPGRFSGRQFSNSRSEMNVSTLELGDSALYLCASSLTGVGEQYFGPGTRLTVT.

Points on this clone: Other DNA sequences in the same sample also yield this CDR3. The genes are TRBV10-3 and TRBJ2-5; 12 bases are a match to TRBD2. V gave up 9 bases and J gave up 3 bases; unmatched junction bases: 2. Germline CDR1 ENHRY, CDR2 SYGVKD. CDR3 size: 13 residues. CDR3 in DNA: TGTGCCATTAGACTAGCGGGAGAAGAGACCCAGTACTTC. Translating gives CAIRLAGEETQYF.

The rearrangement links TRBV28 to TRBJ1-5; a possible D gene is TRBD1 (6 bases). The germline V and J ends were trimmed by 10 bases and 6 bases, with 16 bases remaining between them. In germline, CDR1 is MDHEN, CDR2 SYDVKM. The CDR3 totals 13 residues. The CDR3 loop is CAIDGAGAQPQHF. DNA of the CDR3: TGTGCCATCGACGGGGCAGGGGCTCAGCCCCAGCATTTT.